A single T cell receptor (beta chain) is shown here with its context. Germline V gives CDR1 MNHEY, CDR2 SVGAGI. The trim removed 4 bases at V and 8 bases at J, leaving 10 bases unmatched. This CDR3 comprises 14 residues. The data originate from a study of blood T cell repertoires in COVID-19. About the study: Italy, Spain and the United States were the sources of the convalescent and acute COVID-19 samples. In each case, the material was cDNA or gDNA derived from T cells, B-cell-depleted T cells, or PBMCs.

Authors' data handling: Reference gene primer amplification gave estimated nucleated cell counts. The repertoire was sequenced with immunoSEQ multiplex PCR; TCRdb's copy has only in-frame clones and lacks some. V and J calls and clone size are given by that table; D and trimming were obtained from the DNA. Of about 240,000 clones in the sample, roughly 86% are singletons; the top ten hold around 12%. Sample: peripheral blood. This clonotype was obtained from a man older than 75 with acute or convalescent COVID-19. V and J are TRBV6-5 and TRBJ1-2; 7 nucleotides agree with TRBD1. In DNA form, the CDR3 reads TGTGCCAGCAGTTGGAAACAGGGGACGGGGGGCTACACCTTC. Translating gives CASSWKQGTGGYTF.